The 14 T cell receptor beta chains reported below all come from one sample, sequenced in a study of glioma-infiltrating T cells after dendritic cell vaccination. The data were produced by immunoSEQ multiplex PCR, yet TCRdb's version contains in-frame clones alone and is incomplete. The sample shows about 38,000 clones, just under 85% of them seen only once. Sequences were derived from blood, sampled before dendritic cell vaccination. The receptors stem from a human donor with glioblastoma.

This chain links TRBV4-1 with TRBJ2-7; 7 bases align to TRBD1. There are 17 residues in the CDR3. Germline-derived CDR1 and CDR2 are MGHRA and YSYEKL. The ends lost 1 base at V and 0 bases at J; junction bases unmatched: 9. The CDR3 DNA reads TGCGCCAGCAGCCAAGGCCCAACCGGGACAGACTCCTACGAGCAGTACTTC. Its protein product is CASSQGPTGTDSYEQYF.

V usage is TRBV7-9 and J usage is TRBJ1-2; a weak D match, TRBD1 (5 bases). V shed 5 bases and J shed 8 bases, with 15 bases lying between them. This CDR3 is built from 13 residues. CDR1 is SEHNR and CDR2 is FQNEAQ in the germline V gene (reference sequence). The CDR3 is CASSPGGIYGYTF. In DNA, the CDR3 is TGTGCCAGCAGCCCTGGGGGGATTTACGGCTACACCTTC. The whole variable domain, filled in from reference TRBV7-9 and TRBJ1-2, reads DTGVSQNPRHKITKRGQNVTFRCDPISEHNRLYWYRQTLGQGPEFLTYFQNEAQLEKSRLLSDRFSAERPKGSFSTLEIQRTEQGDSAMYLCASSPGGIYGYTFGSGTRLTVV.

In its sample, this clone is medium-sized. This chain links TRBV11-3 with TRBJ1-3; no clear D gene. V lost 3 bases and J 0 bases, leaving 6 bases between the germline ends. The CDR3 is 14 amino acids. The germline gives CDR1 SGHNT, CDR2 YENEEA. CDR3: CASSLHSSGNTIYF. In DNA form, the CDR3 reads TGTGCCAGCAGCTTGCACAGCTCTGGAAACACCATATATTTT.

This clone was found once. The chain uses TRBV28 and TRBJ1-2, with D maybe TRBD1 (5 bases). Per the germline V gene, CDR1 is MDHEN and CDR2 is SYDVKM. The V end was cut by 5 bases, the J end by 0 bases, with 22 bases between. The CDR3 consists of 18 residues. The CDR3 DNA reads TGTGCCAGCAGTGCCGGGGGATGGGGGTTAATGGCTAACTATGGCTACACCTTC. It yields the protein CASSAGGWGLMANYGYTF.

This chain links TRBV2 with TRBJ1-1; D gene ambiguous. The CDR3 loop spans 13 amino acids. The V gene lost 4 bases and the J gene lost 2 bases, with 8 bases spanning the gap. The V gene's germline CDR1 is SNHLY and CDR2 FYNNEI. The DNA of the CDR3 is TGTGCCAGCAGTGGGGCAGGTAACACTGAAGCTTTCTTT. It encodes CASSGAGNTEAFF.

This chain connects TRBV7-2 to TRBJ2-1; 7 positions match TRBD2. The CDR3 has 15 residues. J was trimmed by 9 bases and V by 0 bases; bases with no gene match: 8. The germline V gene encodes CDR1 SGHTA and CDR2 FQGNSA. CDR3 sequence: CASSLAGGEMGEQFF. CDR3 DNA sequence: TGTGCCAGCAGCTTAGCGGGGGGGGAGATGGGTGAGCAGTTCTTC.

The J gene is TRBJ2-1, the V gene TRBV9, with 10 bases fitting TRBD2. Germline V gene sequence: CDR1 SGDLS, CDR2 YYNGEE. The trim removed 9 bases at V and 5 bases at J, leaving 11 bases unmatched. The CDR3 is 15 amino acids. CDR3 sequence (DNA): TGTGCCACCTCACGTTCCAGCGGGGGGGACAATGAGCAGTTCTTC. This gives the protein CATSRSSGGDNEQFF.

J is TRBJ1-2 and V is TRBV6-5; the D is unclear. This CDR3 spans 15 amino acids. Trimming stripped 2 bases from V and 2 bases from J, with 12 bases between. CDR1 MNHEY and CDR2 SVGAGI come from the germline V gene. CDR3 sequence reads: CASSYVQQPNYGYTF. In DNA form, the CDR3 reads TGTGCCAGCAGTTACGTCCAACAGCCGAACTATGGCTACACCTTC.

This chain links TRBV6-5 with TRBJ2-7; 7 bases fit TRBD1. Per the germline V gene, CDR1 is MNHEY and CDR2 is SVGAGI. This CDR3 is 14 amino acids long. V was clipped by 4 bases and J by 3 bases; unmatched bases: 6. CDR3 loop: CASSLDRLSYEQYF. The DNA of the CDR3 is TGTGCCAGCAGTTTGGACAGGTTAAGCTACGAGCAGTACTTC.

The chain carries TRBV5-1 and TRBJ2-5; D possibly corresponds to TRBD2 (5 bases). V was trimmed by 1 base and J by 0 bases, leaving 7 bases between them. Germline V gene sequence: CDR1 SGHRS, CDR2 YFSETQ. The CDR3 spans 14 residues. The CDR3 region has the DNA TGCGCCAGCAGCTTGACGGGGTACCAAGAGACCCAGTACTTC. Its protein product is CASSLTGYQETQYF. The variable domain in full, completed from reference TRBV5-1 and TRBJ2-5, reads KAGVTQTPRYLIKTRGQQVTLSCSPISGHRSVSWYQQTPGQGLQFLFEYFSETQRNKGNFPGRFSGRQFSNSRSEMNVSTLELGDSALYLCASSLTGYQETQYFGPGTRLLVL.

The rearrangement links TRBV6-5 to TRBJ2-1; 7 bases fit TRBD2. The CDR3 has 14 amino acids. CDR1 is MNHEY and CDR2 is SVGAGI in the germline V gene. V lost 4 bases, J lost 3 bases, and 3 bases stayed unmatched. CDR3: CASSSRGSYNEQFF. The DNA for the CDR3 is TGTGCCAGCAGTTCGCGGGGGAGCTACAATGAGCAGTTCTTC.

This clone showed up just once. The V call is TRBV5-1, the J call TRBJ2-1; 9 nucleotides match TRBD2. Germline assignment: CDR1 SGHRS and CDR2 YFSETQ. This CDR3 spans 16 amino acids. Trimming removed 0 bases from V and 8 bases from J; junction bases left unmatched: 9. Here the CDR3 reads CASSLGLAAPLDEQFF. CDR3 DNA: TGCGCCAGCAGCTTGGGACTAGCGGCCCCCTTGGATGAGCAGTTCTTC.

The chain links TRBV6-5 to TRBJ1-2; D perhaps matches TRBD1 (5 bases). From germline, CDR1 is MNHEY and CDR2 SVGAGI. The CDR3 is 13 residues long. V gave up 6 bases and J gave up 7 bases, with 15 bases separating them. Here the CDR3 reads CASRPGQGFGYTF. The CDR3 region has the DNA TGTGCCAGCAGACCAGGGCAAGGGTTTGGCTACACCTTC.

V usage is TRBV19 and J usage is TRBJ1-3; D may be TRBD1 (6 bases). V shed 6 bases and J shed 0 bases, with 9 bases lying between them. Per the germline V gene, CDR1 is LNHDA and CDR2 is SQIVND (reference sequence). The CDR3 contains 14 residues. The CDR3 sequence: CASRDSFSGNTIYF. DNA of the CDR3: TGTGCCAGTAGGGACAGCTTCTCTGGAAACACCATATATTTT.